Below, 24 T cell receptor beta chains from the same sample are listed, as sequenced in a study of CD8 T cells in Susac syndrome. Random-hexamer reverse transcription was applied to about 0.45 to 1 ug RNA. TCRdb processed the immunoSEQ multiplex PCR reads anew with MiXCR; each CDR3 protein has one entry. In the table there are some 130,000 distinct CDR3 sequences, more than 90% of which are singletons. The sample taken for sequencing was CD4+ T cells from PBMCs. The receptors come from a human donor in good health.

The chain uses TRBV6-1 and TRBJ1-4; weak D call: TRBD1 (5 bases). The CDR3 contains 13 residues. V dropped 1 base and J dropped 8 bases, with 8 bases sitting between them. Germline CDR1 is MNHNS and CDR2 is SASEGT. The CDR3 protein is CASSEGQQEKLFF. CDR3 DNA sequence: TGTGCCAGCAGTGAAGGACAGCAAGAAAAACTGTTTTTT.

The chain uses TRBV5-1 and TRBJ2-7; 11 positions agree with TRBD2. Germline V gene lookup returns CDR1 SGHRS and CDR2 YFSETQ. This CDR3 has 18 amino acids. With V trimmed by 2 bases and J by 1 base, 11 bases remained unmatched. CDR3 protein: CASSFGLAGGHGSYEQYF. CDR3 in DNA: TGCGCCAGCAGCTTTGGCCTAGCGGGAGGCCACGGGTCCTACGAGCAGTACTTC. Combining the CDR3 with reference TRBV5-1 and TRBJ2-7 gives the whole variable domain KAGVTQTPRYLIKTRGQQVTLSCSPISGHRSVSWYQQTPGQGLQFLFEYFSETQRNKGNFPGRFSGRQFSNSRSEMNVSTLELGDSALYLCASSFGLAGGHGSYEQYFGPGTRLTVT.

This clonotype occurred a few times. The chain recombines TRBV19 with TRBJ1-3, with D perhaps TRBD1 (6 bases). V lost 5 bases to trimming and J lost 0 bases, with 14 bases between them. This CDR3 is built from 16 residues. CDR1 is LNHDA, CDR2 SQIVND, per germline (reference sequence). The CDR3 reads CASSPRDTYSGNTIYF. The CDR3 DNA reads TGTGCCAGTAGTCCCCGGGACACTTACTCTGGAAACACCATATATTTT.

The chain recombines TRBV7-9 with TRBJ2-5; D is unclear. CDR3 size: 14 residues. V was clipped by 2 bases and J by 5 bases, with 12 bases between them. Germline CDR1 is SEHNR and CDR2 is FQNEAQ (reference sequence). CDR3 nucleotide sequence: TGTGCCAGCAGCTTATTTGACACCAGGGAGACCCAGTACTTC. Its translation: CASSLFDTRETQYF.

V usage is TRBV28 and J usage is TRBJ1-1; D may be TRBD1 (6 bases). CDR3 size: 11 residues. The V end was cut by 6 bases, the J end by 8 bases, with 10 bases between. Germline V lookup: CDR1 MDHEN, CDR2 SYDVKM. In nucleotides, the CDR3 is TGTGCCAGCAGCTGGACAGCAGAAGCTTTCTTT. Its translation: CASSWTAEAFF.

V usage is TRBV6-6 and J usage is TRBJ2-1; TRBD2 might be the D (5 bases). The CDR3 contains 13 residues. From germline, CDR1 is MNHNY and CDR2 SVGAGI (reference sequence). V gave up 5 bases and J gave up 10 bases, with 15 bases separating them. CDR3 residues: CASSPPGEEEQFF. The CDR3 DNA reads as TGTGCCAGCAGTCCCCCCGGGGAAGAAGAGCAGTTCTTC.

This chain uses TRBV7-9 with TRBJ2-1, with no clear D. There are 13 residues in the CDR3. V gave up 5 bases and J gave up 6 bases, with 11 bases separating them. Germline-derived CDR1 and CDR2 are SEHNR and FQNEAQ (reference sequence). The CDR3 loop is CASSNNEPNEQFF. The CDR3 nucleotides read TGTGCCAGCAGCAATAATGAACCCAATGAGCAGTTCTTC.

The rearrangement joins TRBV2 to TRBJ2-7; D unclear. The V end lost 7 bases, the J end lost 7 bases, and 17 bases lay between the germline ends. CDR3 length: 13 residues. Germline V gene lookup returns CDR1 SNHLY and CDR2 FYNNEI. CDR3 DNA: TGTGCCAGCACAGGTCGGCGCGTTATTGAGCAGTACTTC. Its translation is CASTGRRVIEQYF.

The rearrangement joins TRBV28 to TRBJ1-1; D gene uncertain. With 5 bases removed from V and 3 bases from J, the gap between germline ends came to 7 bases. Germline CDR1 MDHEN, CDR2 SYDVKM. This CDR3 region has 12 residues. CDR3 sequence (DNA): TGTGCCAGCAGTCACAGAGACACTGAAGCTTTCTTT. Its translation is CASSHRDTEAFF.

V gene TRBV5-1 combines with J gene TRBJ2-1; maybe TRBD2 (5 bases). The germline V gene has CDR1 SGHRS and CDR2 YFSETQ. The V end was cut by 1 base, the J end by 3 bases, with 14 bases between. This CDR3 comprises 16 residues. The CDR3 nucleotides read TGCGCCAGCAGCTTGTGGGAGCGGAAAAGCTACAATGAGCAGTTCTTC. It specifies CASSLWERKSYNEQFF.

The chain joins TRBV20-1 to TRBJ2-1, with D perhaps matching TRBD1 (5 bases). The CDR3 runs to 11 residues. Trimming removed 5 bases from V and 6 bases from J, with 8 bases in between. Germline V lookup: CDR1 DFQATT, CDR2 SNEGSKA (reference sequence). The DNA of the CDR3 is TGCAGTGCTCAAACAGGCAATGAGCAGTTCTTC. As protein: CSAQTGNEQFF.

V gene TRBV19 combines with J gene TRBJ1-2; D is uncertain. This CDR3 spans 13 amino acids. V lost 7 bases to trimming and J lost 4 bases, with 13 bases between them. The germline V gene encodes CDR1 LNHDA and CDR2 SQIVND (reference sequence). CDR3 coding DNA: TGTGCCAGTACCGCTGGGGTACCCTATGGCTACACCTTC. The encoded protein is CASTAGVPYGYTF.

The chain joins TRBV5-4 to TRBJ2-5; the D gene could be TRBD1 or TRBD2 (5 bases each). Germline values: CDR1 SGHNT, CDR2 YYREEE (reference sequence). The CDR3 is made up of 12 amino acids. V shed 5 bases and J shed 2 bases, with 7 bases lying between them. The CDR3 nucleotides are TGTGCCAGCAGGGGGACGCAAGAGACCCAGTACTTC. Protein sequence: CASRGTQETQYF. Based on the CDR3 plus reference TRBV5-4 and TRBJ2-5, the full variable domain is ETGVTQSPTHLIKTRGQQVTLRCSSQSGHNTVSWYQQALGQGPQFIFQYYREEENGRGNFPPRFSGLQFPNYSSELNVNALELDDSALYLCASRGTQETQYFGPGTRLLVL.

The table lists this clonotype with a count of one. The genes are TRBV6-2 or TRBV6-3 and TRBJ1-1, with a tentative D call TRBD1 (5 bases). This CDR3 contains 15 residues. Germline CDR1 and CDR2: MNHEY and SVGEGT. V lost 6 bases to trimming and J lost 0 bases, with 14 bases between them. CDR3 sequence reads: CASSRGGVLNTEAFF. The CDR3 region has the DNA TGTGCCAGCAGCCGGGGAGGGGTGCTGAACACTGAAGCTTTCTTT.

The chain combines TRBV3-1 with TRBJ1-2; TRBD1 matches 9 bases. From germline, CDR1 is LGHDT and CDR2 YNNKEL (reference sequence). The CDR3 spans 12 residues. Germline trimming cut 4 bases from V and 13 bases from J; bases unmatched to any gene: 7. CDR3 coding DNA: TGTGCCAGCAGCCTACAGGGGGCGGGCCCCACCTTC. This gives the protein CASSLQGAGPTF. The whole variable domain, remainder taken from reference TRBV3-1 and TRBJ1-2, is DTAVSQTPKYLVTQMGNDKSIKCEQNLGHDTMYWYKQDSKKFLKIMFSYNNKELIINETVPNRFSPKSPDKAHLNLHINSLELGDSAVYFCASSLQGAGPTFGSGTRLTVV.

The rearrangement links TRBV20-1 to TRBJ2-7; no reliable D call. The ends were cut back, 7 bases at V and 0 bases at J, with 10 bases in the middle. This CDR3 comprises 12 residues. Per germline, CDR1 DFQATT and CDR2 SNEGSKA (reference sequence). The CDR3 DNA reads as TGCAGTGGAAGCCTGAGCTCCTACGAGCAGTACTTC. Translating gives CSGSLSSYEQYF.

The J gene is TRBJ2-3, the V gene TRBV7-2; 7 bases agree with TRBD1. J gave up 0 bases and V 3 bases, and 3 bases lay outside the gene matches. Germline V gene lookup returns CDR1 SGHTA and CDR2 FQGNSA. This CDR3 comprises 15 residues. CDR3 protein: CASSLDRQSTDTQYF. The CDR3 bases are TGTGCCAGCAGCTTGGACAGGCAAAGCACAGATACGCAGTATTTT.

J is TRBJ1-2 and V is TRBV29-1; D is undetermined. Germline V CDR1 and CDR2: SQVTM, ANQGSEA. The CDR3 totals 11 residues. The V end lost 1 base, the J end lost 8 bases, and 8 bases lay between the germline ends. In DNA, the CDR3 is TGCAGCGTTGAAGGCGCCGAAGGCTACACCTTC. Protein: CSVEGAEGYTF.

V and J are TRBV5-1 and TRBJ2-2; no clear D gene. Trimming cost V 6 bases and J 2 bases, with 11 bases left between them. The CDR3 is 14 amino acids. The germline CDR1 and CDR2 sequences are SGHRS and YFSETQ. The CDR3 spells CASTNPGNTGELFF. The CDR3 DNA is TGCGCCAGCACGAACCCCGGAAACACCGGGGAGCTGTTTTTT. Complete variable domain (other parts from reference TRBV5-1 and TRBJ2-2): KAGVTQTPRYLIKTRGQQVTLSCSPISGHRSVSWYQQTPGQGLQFLFEYFSETQRNKGNFPGRFSGRQFSNSRSEMNVSTLELGDSALYLCASTNPGNTGELFFGEGSRLTVL.

The rearrangement uses TRBV5-1 and TRBJ2-3; D call uncertain. V lost 4 bases and J 2 bases, leaving 11 bases between the germline ends. Germline V gives CDR1 SGHRS, CDR2 YFSETQ. There are 14 residues in the CDR3. Written as DNA, the CDR3 is TGCGCCAGCAGCCCCATCGGGCCCACAGATACGCAGTATTTT. Amino acid sequence: CASSPIGPTDTQYF.

The chain couples TRBV11-2 to TRBJ2-4; 11 bases map to TRBD2. Trimming took 5 bases from V and 3 from J; bases not matched to a gene: 18. CDR1 and CDR2 (germline): SGHAT, FQNNGV. The CDR3 sequence is 20 residues long. The DNA for the CDR3 is TGTGCCAGCAGCACTTGGACTAGCGGGCTTACCAGGGGGGTCAAAAACATTCAGTACTTC. Its protein product is CASSTWTSGLTRGVKNIQYF.

The chain is built from TRBV24-1 and TRBJ2-1; possible D gene TRBD1, 6 bases. The CDR3 has 14 residues. The V and J ends lost 3 bases and 7 bases respectively, with 12 bases between them. Germline V gives CDR1 KGHDR, CDR2 SFDVKD. This CDR3 is CATSDPGQTNEQFF. In DNA form, the CDR3 reads TGTGCCACCAGTGATCCCGGACAGACGAATGAGCAGTTCTTC.

A word on this clonotype: Germline is not matched at one junction end, which may reflect a read error. The genes are TRBV6-1 and TRBJ2-6, with D uncertain. The CDR3 sequence is 15 residues long. The V gene's germline CDR1 is MNHNS and CDR2 SASEGT. The CDR3 DNA reads as TGTGCCAGCAGAGAAGGACGTGGTGGGGCCAACGTCCTGACTTTC. Translation gives CASREGRGGANVLTF.

The V call is TRBV6-2 or TRBV6-3, the J call TRBJ2-1; tentative D call: TRBD1 (6 bases). V was trimmed by 10 bases and J by 6 bases, leaving 13 bases between them. The CDR3 has 12 amino acids. Per germline, CDR1 MNHEY and CDR2 SVGEGT. CDR3: CATTDRLNEQFF. The CDR3 DNA sequence: TGTGCCACCACGGACAGACTCAATGAGCAGTTCTTC.